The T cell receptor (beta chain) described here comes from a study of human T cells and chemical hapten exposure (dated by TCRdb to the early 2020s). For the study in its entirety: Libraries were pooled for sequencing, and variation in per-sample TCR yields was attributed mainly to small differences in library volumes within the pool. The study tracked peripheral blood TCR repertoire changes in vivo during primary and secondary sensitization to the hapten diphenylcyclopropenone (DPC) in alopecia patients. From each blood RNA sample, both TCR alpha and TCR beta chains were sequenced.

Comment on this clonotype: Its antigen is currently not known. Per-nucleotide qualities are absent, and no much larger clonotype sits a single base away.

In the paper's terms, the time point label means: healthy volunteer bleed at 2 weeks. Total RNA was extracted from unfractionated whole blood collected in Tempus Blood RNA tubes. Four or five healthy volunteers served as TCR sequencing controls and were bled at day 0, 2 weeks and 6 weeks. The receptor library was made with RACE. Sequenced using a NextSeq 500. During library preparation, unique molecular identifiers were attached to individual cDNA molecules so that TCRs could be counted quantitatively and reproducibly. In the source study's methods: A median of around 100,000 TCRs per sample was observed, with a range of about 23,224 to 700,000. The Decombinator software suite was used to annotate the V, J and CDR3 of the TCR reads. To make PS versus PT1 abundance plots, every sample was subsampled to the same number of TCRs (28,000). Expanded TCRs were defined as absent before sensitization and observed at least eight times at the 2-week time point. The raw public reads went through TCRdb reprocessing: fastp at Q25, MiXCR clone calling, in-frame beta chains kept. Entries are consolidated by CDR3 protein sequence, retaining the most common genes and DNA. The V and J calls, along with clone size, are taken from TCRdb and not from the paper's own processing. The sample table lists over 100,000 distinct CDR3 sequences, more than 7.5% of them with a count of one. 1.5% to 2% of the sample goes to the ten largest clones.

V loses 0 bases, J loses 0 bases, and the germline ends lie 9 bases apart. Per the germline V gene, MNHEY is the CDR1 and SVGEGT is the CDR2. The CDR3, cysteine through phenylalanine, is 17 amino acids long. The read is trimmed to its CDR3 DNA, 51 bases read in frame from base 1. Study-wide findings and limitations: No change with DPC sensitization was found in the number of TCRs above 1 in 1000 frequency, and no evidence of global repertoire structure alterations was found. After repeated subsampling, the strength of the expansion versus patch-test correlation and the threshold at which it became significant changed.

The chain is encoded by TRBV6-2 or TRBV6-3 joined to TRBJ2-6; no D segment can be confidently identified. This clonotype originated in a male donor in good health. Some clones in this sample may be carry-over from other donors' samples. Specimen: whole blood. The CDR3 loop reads CASSYSIRVSGANVLTF. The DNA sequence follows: TGTGCCAGCAGTTACTCGATACGTGTCTCTGGGGCCAACGTCCTGACTTTC.